One and the same sample provided the 30 T cell receptor beta chains below, sequenced in a study of blood T cell repertoires in COVID-19. Profiled with immunoSEQ multiplex PCR; TCRdb holds only in-frame clones, not every one. The sample shows under 45,000 clones, roughly 85% of them seen only once. Sequencing was carried out using peripheral blood. These receptors all come from a man in his forties or fifties with active COVID-19.

This chain connects TRBV6-5 to TRBJ1-3, with D maybe TRBD1 (6 bases). Germline-derived CDR1 and CDR2 are MNHEY and SVGAGI. V was clipped by 1 base and J by 3 bases, with 10 bases between them. This CDR3 comprises 15 residues. CDR3 sequence: CASSYLQGYGNTIYF. CDR3 nucleotide sequence: TGTGCCAGCAGTTACTTACAGGGCTATGGAAACACCATATATTTT.

This chain uses TRBV5-1 with TRBJ2-4, with D tentatively TRBD1 (6 bases). Germline values: CDR1 SGHRS, CDR2 YFSETQ. The CDR3 loop spans 14 amino acids. V was shortened by 1 base and J by 7 bases, with 12 bases between the two germline ends. CDR3 region: CASSLRQGTNIQYF. The CDR3 DNA sequence: TGCGCCAGCAGCTTGAGGCAGGGGACGAACATTCAGTACTTC.

V usage is TRBV2 and J usage is TRBJ1-4; 9 bases fit TRBD1. After removal of 7 bases from V and 13 bases from J, the junction contained 7 bases not matched to a gene. This CDR3 contains 12 residues. Germline V gives CDR1 SNHLY, CDR2 FYNNEI. The CDR3 sequence: CASKGGQGRLFF. Written as DNA, the CDR3 is TGTGCCAGCAAGGGGGGACAGGGTCGACTGTTTTTT.

The rearrangement links TRBV28 to TRBJ2-1; TRBD2 aligns across 11 bases. V was clipped by 6 bases and J by 4 bases; unmatched bases: 8. Germline-derived CDR1 and CDR2 are MDHEN and SYDVKM. The CDR3 has 16 residues. CDR3 protein: CASRGTSGGGYNEQFF. The CDR3 region has the DNA TGTGCCAGCAGAGGGACTAGCGGAGGGGGGTACAATGAGCAGTTCTTC.

The chain has TRBV5-6 and TRBJ2-3; 7 nucleotides match TRBD1. Losses at the gene ends were 0 bases for V and 2 bases for J; bases not matched to a gene: 6. CDR3 length: 16 residues. Germline V CDR1 and CDR2: SGHDT, YYEEEE. CDR3 loop: CASSLGPGQNTDTQYF. Written as DNA, the CDR3 is TGTGCCAGCAGCTTGGGGCCGGGACAGAACACAGATACGCAGTATTTT.

The V call is TRBV28, the J call TRBJ2-3, with a possible D match to TRBD2 (6 bases). This CDR3 comprises 17 residues. Germline-derived CDR1 and CDR2 are MDHEN and SYDVKM. The V and J ends lost 6 bases and 2 bases respectively, with 21 bases between them. The CDR3 reads CASSSPVASEYTDTQYF. DNA for the CDR3: TGTGCCAGCAGCTCCCCTGTTGCTAGCGAATACACAGATACGCAGTATTTT.

The chain joins TRBV6-6 to TRBJ1-6; tentatively, D is TRBD1 (5 bases). The CDR3 is 12 residues long. Trimming shortened V by 11 bases and J by 5 bases, and 10 bases separated the two germline ends. CDR1 is MNHNY and CDR2 is SVGAGI in the germline V gene (reference sequence). CDR3 region: CALGGDNSPLHF. The CDR3 DNA sequence: TGTGCCCTCGGGGGTGATAATTCACCCCTCCACTTT.

The gene calls are TRBV7-3 and TRBJ2-3; D not certain. Trimming removed 5 bases from V and 7 bases from J, with 16 bases in between. The CDR3 consists of 14 residues. Germline assignment: CDR1 SGHTA and CDR2 FQGTGA. The CDR3 is CASSPSPRPNTQYF. CDR3 in DNA: TGTGCCAGCAGCCCGTCCCCGCGCCCGAATACGCAGTATTTT.

The chain's CDR3 is CAISEEERGVTQYF. The CDR3 nucleotides read TGTGCCATCAGTGAGGAAGAGCGGGGGGTGACCCAGTACTTC. V gene TRBV10-3 combines with J gene TRBJ2-5; 9 bases fit TRBD2. This CDR3 has 14 amino acids. V was clipped by 2 bases and J by 7 bases; unmatched bases: 5. Germline V gene data show CDR1 as ENHRY and CDR2 as SYGVKD.

The genes are TRBV2 and TRBJ1-2; 7 nucleotides line up with TRBD1. Germline V gene data show CDR1 as SNHLY and CDR2 as FYNNEI. The CDR3 extends over 13 amino acids. V lost 4 bases, J lost 8 bases, and 7 bases stayed unmatched. CDR3 DNA: TGTGCCAGCAGTGTTGACAGGGTCGACGGCTACACCTTC. It translates to CASSVDRVDGYTF.

The chain is built from TRBV9 and TRBJ2-1; the match to TRBD2 covers 9 bases. Germline V lookup: CDR1 SGDLS, CDR2 YYNGEE. V gave up 2 bases and J gave up 0 bases; unmatched junction bases: 0. The CDR3 spans 15 residues. CDR3 nucleotides: TGTGCCAGCAGCGTTAGCGGGAGCTCCTACAATGAGCAGTTCTTC. This translates into CASSVSGSSYNEQFF.

This clone was detected a few times. The rearrangement uses TRBV11-2 and TRBJ2-2; 9 bases line up with TRBD2. The junction had 0 bases not matched to a gene; V was cut back by 4 bases and J by 3 bases. The length of the CDR3 is 14 residues. Germline V gene lookup returns CDR1 SGHAT and CDR2 FQNNGV. CDR3 sequence: CASSWTSDTGELFF. The CDR3 DNA reads as TGTGCCAGCAGCTGGACTAGCGACACCGGGGAGCTGTTTTTT.

The chain's CDR3 is CATRLAGYNEQFF. As DNA, the CDR3 is TGTGCCACCCGACTAGCGGGTTACAATGAGCAGTTCTTC. The chain links TRBV12-3 or TRBV12-4 to TRBJ2-1; 10 nucleotides match TRBD2. The CDR3 has 13 residues. The V gene end was trimmed by 10 bases and the J gene end by 4 bases; junction bases not matched to a gene: 4.

The V call is TRBV10-2, the J call TRBJ2-7, with D tentatively TRBD1 (9 bases). V lost 2 bases and J 6 bases, leaving 17 bases between the germline ends. Germline V gene lookup returns CDR1 WSHSY and CDR2 SAAADI. This CDR3 has 15 residues. The DNA for the CDR3 is TGCGCCAGCAGTGAGCGGGGGGGACAGGGAATCGAGCAGTACTTC. Its translation is CASSERGGQGIEQYF.

This sequence joins TRBV5-1 and TRBJ1-1, with D possibly TRBD1 on 5 matching bases. This CDR3 contains 12 residues. Looked up from germline, CDR1 is SGHRS and CDR2 is YFSETQ. V was shortened by 5 bases and J by 10 bases, with 15 bases between the two germline ends. CDR3 coding DNA: TGCGCCAGCAGACCCTTATCCGGGGGAGCTTTCTTT. It codes for CASRPLSGGAFF.

The chain combines TRBV30 with TRBJ2-7, with no clear D. The V end was cut by 2 bases, the J end by 6 bases, with 8 bases between. Germline V lookup: CDR1 GTSNPN, CDR2 SVGIG (reference sequence). The CDR3 extends over 11 amino acids. CDR3 amino acids: CAWSPSGEQYF. In DNA form, the CDR3 reads TGTGCCTGGAGTCCTTCAGGCGAGCAGTACTTC.

The V and J genes are TRBV11-2 and TRBJ2-7; 8 positions match TRBD2. CDR3 length: 12 amino acids. Looked up from germline, CDR1 is SGHAT and CDR2 is FQNNGV. The J segment lost 6 bases and the V segment lost 4 bases, leaving 2 bases of the junction unmatched. The chain's CDR3 is CASSSRGGEQYF. In DNA form, the CDR3 reads TGTGCCAGCAGCTCACGGGGGGGCGAGCAGTACTTC.

The chain links TRBV6-5 to TRBJ1-6, with D possibly being TRBD1 (6 bases). V lost 0 bases and J lost 10, with 13 bases in between. This CDR3 spans 15 amino acids. Germline assignment: CDR1 MNHEY and CDR2 SVGAGI. In DNA, the CDR3 is TGTGCCAGCAGTTACTCGAAAAACAGGGAATCACCCCTCCACTTT. This translates into CASSYSKNRESPLHF.

J is TRBJ2-5 and V is TRBV10-3; TRBD1 matches 8 bases. Germline V gene data show CDR1 as ENHRY and CDR2 as SYGVKD. Losses at the gene ends were 9 bases for V and 5 bases for J; bases not matched to a gene: 2. The length of the CDR3 is 11 residues. As DNA, the CDR3 is TGTGCCATACGGACAGGGGAGACCCAGTACTTC. It specifies CAIRTGETQYF.

V usage is TRBV5-4 and J usage is TRBJ1-2; D is perhaps TRBD1 (5 bases). Germline loops: CDR1 SGHNT, CDR2 YYREEE (reference sequence). The CDR3 length is 14 residues. Trimming stripped 1 base from V and 3 bases from J, with 10 bases between. The CDR3 protein is CASSLTLRDYGYTF. CDR3 nucleotide sequence: TGTGCCAGCAGCTTGACTCTCAGGGACTATGGCTACACCTTC.

The rearrangement links TRBV6-5 to TRBJ2-1, with 8 bases fitting TRBD2. The CDR3 has 13 residues. Germline loops: CDR1 MNHEY, CDR2 SVGAGI. The junction had 3 bases not matched to a gene; V was cut back by 7 bases and J by 4 bases. CDR3 loop: CASKLAEYNEQFF. The DNA for the CDR3 is TGTGCCAGCAAACTAGCGGAATACAATGAGCAGTTCTTC.

This chain joins TRBV3-1 (or the pseudogene TRBV3-2) and TRBJ1-2; D not certain. Germline CDR1 reads LGHDT; CDR2 reads YNNKEL (reference sequence). Trimming shortened V by 1 base and J by 5 bases, and 5 bases separated the two germline ends. The CDR3 consists of 12 residues. The CDR3 loop reads CASSQGQYGYTF. The CDR3 coding sequence is TGTGCCAGCAGCCAAGGCCAGTATGGCTACACCTTC.

This clone was observed a handful of times. The chain links TRBV7-9 to TRBJ1-5; no firm D call. The CDR3 is 15 residues long. Looked up from germline, CDR1 is SEHNR and CDR2 is FQNEAQ (reference sequence). Trimming pared 3 bases from V and 4 bases from J, leaving 13 bases between. The CDR3 sequence is CASSFPDTMNQPQHF. The CDR3 DNA sequence: TGTGCCAGCAGCTTTCCCGATACTATGAATCAGCCCCAGCATTTT.

This clone was seen once. V gene TRBV27 combines with J gene TRBJ2-1; D perhaps matches TRBD1 (6 bases). This CDR3 is built from 17 residues. V was clipped by 5 bases and J by 3 bases, with 20 bases between them. CDR1 MNHEY and CDR2 SMNVEV come from the germline V gene (reference sequence). The CDR3 coding sequence is TGTGCCAGCAGTCCGTCAAGCCAGGTACAGGGCTACAATGAGCAGTTCTTC. Its translation is CASSPSSQVQGYNEQFF.

This clone has only a few counts. The chain joins TRBV3-1 (or the pseudogene TRBV3-2) to TRBJ2-3; tentatively, D is TRBD2 (6 bases). The V and J ends lost 0 bases and 2 bases respectively, with 9 bases between them. The CDR3 extends over 15 amino acids. Germline values: CDR1 LGHDT, CDR2 YNNKEL (reference sequence). CDR3 region: CASSQERGITDTQYF. As DNA, the CDR3 is TGTGCCAGCAGCCAAGAACGGGGGATCACAGATACGCAGTATTTT.

The chain uses TRBV11-2 and TRBJ1-3; D is possibly TRBD1 (5 bases). V was trimmed by 4 bases and J by 4 bases, leaving 8 bases between them. The CDR3 contains 13 residues. Looked up from germline, CDR1 is SGHAT and CDR2 is FQNNGV. CDR3: CASSWTQGNTIYF. The CDR3 nucleotides read TGTGCCAGCAGCTGGACACAAGGAAACACCATATATTTT. The full variable domain, its missing parts supplied by reference TRBV11-2 and TRBJ1-3, is EAGVAQSPRYKIIEKRQSVAFWCNPISGHATLYWYQQILGQGPKLLIQFQNNGVVDDSQLPKDRFSAERLKGVDSTLKIQPAKLEDSAVYLCASSWTQGNTIYFGEGSWLTVV.

This clone was found a few times. This rearrangement joins TRBV27 to TRBJ2-5, with 13 bases identical to TRBD2. Trimming at V came to 8 bases and at J to 4 bases, leaving 10 bases not matched to a gene. Germline V CDR1 and CDR2: MNHEY, SMNVEV (reference sequence). CDR3 length: 16 amino acids. The CDR3 region has the DNA TGTGCCAGCTCCACCCTACTAGCGGGAGGGCCAGAGACCCAGTACTTC. Translated: CASSTLLAGGPETQYF.

DNA for the CDR3: TGTGCCAGCGGGGGTGGAGGGCGAACGGAGACCCAGTACTTC. Translating gives CASGGGGRTETQYF. The chain links TRBV9 to TRBJ2-5; a weak D match, TRBD2 (6 bases). V lost 7 bases and J 5 bases, leaving 18 bases between the germline ends. The CDR3 is made up of 14 amino acids. The germline V gene has CDR1 SGDLS and CDR2 YYNGEE.

CDR3: CASSLTGVIEQYF. The CDR3 region has the DNA TGTGCCAGCAGCTTGACGGGAGTCATCGAGCAGTACTTC. The chain employs TRBV5-4 and TRBJ2-7; a possible D gene is TRBD2 (6 bases). Trimming removed 1 base at V and 6 bases at J, with 11 bases between. From germline, CDR1 is SGHNT and CDR2 YYREEE (reference sequence). The CDR3 sequence is 13 residues long.

V is TRBV2 and J is TRBJ2-5, with D maybe TRBD2 (6 bases). The CDR3 is made up of 13 amino acids. V lost 7 bases and J 4 bases, leaving 13 bases between the germline ends. The germline V gene has CDR1 SNHLY and CDR2 FYNNEI. CDR3 amino acids: CASTFGRGETQYF. The CDR3 bases are TGTGCCAGCACTTTCGGGAGAGGAGAGACCCAGTACTTC. The entire variable domain, with the rest obtained from reference TRBV2 and TRBJ2-5, is as follows: EPEVTQTPSHQVTQMGQEVILRCVPISNHLYFYWYRQILGQKVEFLVSFYNNEISEKSEIFDDQFSVERPDGSNFTLKIRSTKLEDSAMYFCASTFGRGETQYFGPGTRLLVL.